This T cell receptor beta chain was sequenced during a study of T cell changes during pregnancy in multiple sclerosis. Germline CDR1 is MNHEY and CDR2 is SMNVEV (reference sequence). V was clipped by 5 bases and J by 3 bases; unmatched bases: 10. This CDR3 is built from 16 residues. Repertoires were generated with immunoSEQ multiplex PCR, while TCRdb's copy carries only in-frame clones and drops some. The sample carries about 55,000 clones, roughly 94% recorded once. V usage is TRBV27 and J usage is TRBJ2-7, with 10 positions matching TRBD2. The receptor was isolated from a female donor with multiple sclerosis, enrolled in a pregnancy study. The material was CD8+ T cells from peripheral blood mononuclear cells, obtained in the third trimester of pregnancy. The CDR3 reads CASSTGAGGDYYEQYF. For the CDR3, the DNA is TGTGCCAGCAGTACGGGAGCGGGAGGGGATTACTACGAGCAGTACTTC.